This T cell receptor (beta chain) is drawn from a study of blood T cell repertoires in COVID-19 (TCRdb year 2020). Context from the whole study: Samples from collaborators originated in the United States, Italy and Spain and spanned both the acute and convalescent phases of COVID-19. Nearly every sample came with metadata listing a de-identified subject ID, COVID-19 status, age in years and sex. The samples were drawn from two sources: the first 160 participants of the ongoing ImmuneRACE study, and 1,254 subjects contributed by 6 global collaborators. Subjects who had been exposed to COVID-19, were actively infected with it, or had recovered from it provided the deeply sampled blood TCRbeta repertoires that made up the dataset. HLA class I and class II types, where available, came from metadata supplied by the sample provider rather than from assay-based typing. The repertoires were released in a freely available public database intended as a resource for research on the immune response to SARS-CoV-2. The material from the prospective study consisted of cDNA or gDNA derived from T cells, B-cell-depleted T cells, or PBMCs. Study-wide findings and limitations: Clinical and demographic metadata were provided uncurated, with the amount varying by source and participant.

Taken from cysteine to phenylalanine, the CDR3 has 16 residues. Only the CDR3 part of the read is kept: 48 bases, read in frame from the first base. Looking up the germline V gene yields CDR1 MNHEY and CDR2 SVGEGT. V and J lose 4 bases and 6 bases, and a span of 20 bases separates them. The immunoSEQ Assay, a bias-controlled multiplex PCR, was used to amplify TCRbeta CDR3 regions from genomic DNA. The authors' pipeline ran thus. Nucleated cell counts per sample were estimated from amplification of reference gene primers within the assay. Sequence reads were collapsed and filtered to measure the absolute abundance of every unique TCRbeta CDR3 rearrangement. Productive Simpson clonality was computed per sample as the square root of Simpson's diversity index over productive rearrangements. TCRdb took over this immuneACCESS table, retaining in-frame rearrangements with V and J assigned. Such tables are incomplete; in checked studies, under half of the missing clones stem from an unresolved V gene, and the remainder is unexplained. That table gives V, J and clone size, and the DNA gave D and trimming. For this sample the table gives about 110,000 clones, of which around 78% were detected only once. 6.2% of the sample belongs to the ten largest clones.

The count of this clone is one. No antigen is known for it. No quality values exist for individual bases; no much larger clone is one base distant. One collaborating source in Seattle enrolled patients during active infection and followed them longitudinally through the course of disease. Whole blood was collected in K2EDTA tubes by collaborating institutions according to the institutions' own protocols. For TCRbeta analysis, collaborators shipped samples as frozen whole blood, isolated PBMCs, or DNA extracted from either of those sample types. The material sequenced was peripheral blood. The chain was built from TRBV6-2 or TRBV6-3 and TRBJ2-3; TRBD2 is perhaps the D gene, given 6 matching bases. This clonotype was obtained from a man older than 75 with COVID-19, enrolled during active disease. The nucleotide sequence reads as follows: TGTGCCAGCAGTTTACCCCCTCTAGCGCTCCGGGATACGCAGTATTTT. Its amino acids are CASSLPPLALRDTQYF.